This T cell receptor (beta chain) was identified in a study of cytomegalovirus exposure and HLA in healthy donors. Study conclusions and caveats: A later examination showed that TCR association rates differed by HLA locus, with DRB1 most and HLA-C fewest. An analysis done earlier found most TCR beta V segments productive about 87% or about 30% of the time.

Looked up from germline, CDR1 is SEHNR and CDR2 is FQNEAQ (reference sequence). V was cut by 1 base and J by 0 bases, with 10 bases left in between. The CDR3 consists of 16 residues. As concerns this clone: Its antigen remains unknown.

The PCR made use of 60 Vbeta and 13 Jbeta primers. Data came from immunoSEQ multiplex PCR; TCRdb stores just in-frame clones and leaves some out. The profile covers 180,000 or so clones, with approximately 72% appearing a single time and around 2.3% taken by the ten largest. Sequencing was done on a sample of PBMCs. The V call is TRBV7-9, the J call TRBJ1-3, with D tentatively TRBD1 (6 bases). The source of this sequence is a human donor in good health. The CDR3 loop reads CASSLGQASSGNTIYF. CDR3 nucleotides: TGTGCCAGCAGCTTAGGACAGGCGAGCTCTGGAAACACCATATATTTT. The full variable domain, with the rest looked up from reference TRBV7-9 and TRBJ1-3, is DTGVSQNPRHKITKRGQNVTFRCDPISEHNRLYWYRQTLGQGPEFLTYFQNEAQLEKSRLLSDRFSAERPKGSFSTLEIQRTEQGDSAMYLCASSLGQASSGNTIYFGEGSWLTVV.